This T cell receptor beta chain was identified in a study of long-term antiretroviral therapy in people with HIV. Study-level results: Relative to control repertoires, HIV repertoires exhibited narrower CDR3 length ranges.

All donors provided no fewer than one pre-ART and no fewer than two post-ART PBMC samples. Researchers ran immunoSEQ v3.0 at survey level. Some clones are missing from TCRdb's copy, which holds only in-frame ones; the method was immunoSEQ multiplex PCR. The sample shows 16,000 or so clones, 70% to 80% of them seen only once. CDR1 is SEHNR, CDR2 FQNEAQ, per germline (reference sequence). V lost 2 bases and J 2 bases, leaving 19 bases between the germline ends. The CDR3 runs 17 residues. Turning to this clone: The antigen is unknown.

This rearrangement joins TRBV7-9 to TRBJ2-7; either TRBD1 or TRBD2 may fit D (5 bases each). The sample consisted of unsorted PBMCs, taken 2.1 years after starting antiretroviral therapy. The TCR sequence derives from a man in his forties or fifties with HIV. The CDR3 region is CASSLLRAGRETYEQYF. The CDR3 DNA reads TGTGCCAGCAGCTTATTGCGGGCGGGCAGGGAGACCTACGAGCAGTACTTC. Full variable domain (outside the CDR3, taken from reference TRBV7-9 and TRBJ2-7): DTGVSQNPRHKITKRGQNVTFRCDPISEHNRLYWYRQTLGQGPEFLTYFQNEAQLEKSRLLSDRFSAERPKGSFSTLEIQRTEQGDSAMYLCASSLLRAGRETYEQYFGPGTRLTVT.